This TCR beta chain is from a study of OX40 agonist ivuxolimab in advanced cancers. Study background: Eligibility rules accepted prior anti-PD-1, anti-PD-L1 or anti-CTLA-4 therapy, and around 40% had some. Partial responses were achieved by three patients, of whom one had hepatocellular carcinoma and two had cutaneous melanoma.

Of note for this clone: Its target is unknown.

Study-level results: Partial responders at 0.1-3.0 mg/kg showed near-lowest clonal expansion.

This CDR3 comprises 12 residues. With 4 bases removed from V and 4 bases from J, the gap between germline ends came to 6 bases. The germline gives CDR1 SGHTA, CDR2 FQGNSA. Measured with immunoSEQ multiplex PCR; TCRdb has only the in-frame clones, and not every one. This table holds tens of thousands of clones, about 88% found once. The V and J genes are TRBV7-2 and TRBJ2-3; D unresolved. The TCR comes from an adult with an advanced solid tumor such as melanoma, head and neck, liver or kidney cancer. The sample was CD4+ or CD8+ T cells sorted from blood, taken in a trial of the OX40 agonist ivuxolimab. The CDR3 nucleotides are TGTGCCAGCAGCTCCGTGCCAGATACGCAGTATTTT. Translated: CASSSVPDTQYF.